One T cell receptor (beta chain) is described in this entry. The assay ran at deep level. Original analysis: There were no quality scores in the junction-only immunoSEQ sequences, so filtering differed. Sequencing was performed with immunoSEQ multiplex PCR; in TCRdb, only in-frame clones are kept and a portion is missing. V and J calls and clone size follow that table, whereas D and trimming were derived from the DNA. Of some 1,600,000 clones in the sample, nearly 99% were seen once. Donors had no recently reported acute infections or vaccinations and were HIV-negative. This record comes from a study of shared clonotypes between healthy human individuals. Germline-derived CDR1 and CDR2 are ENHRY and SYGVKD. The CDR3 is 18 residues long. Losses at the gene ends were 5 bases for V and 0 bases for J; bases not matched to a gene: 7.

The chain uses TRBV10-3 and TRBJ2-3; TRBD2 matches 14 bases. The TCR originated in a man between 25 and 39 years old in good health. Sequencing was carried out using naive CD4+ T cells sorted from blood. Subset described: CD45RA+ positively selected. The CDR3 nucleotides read TGTGCCATCAGTCCCGGACTAGCGGGAGGCACTAGCACAGATACGCAGTATTTT. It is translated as CAISPGLAGGTSTDTQYF.